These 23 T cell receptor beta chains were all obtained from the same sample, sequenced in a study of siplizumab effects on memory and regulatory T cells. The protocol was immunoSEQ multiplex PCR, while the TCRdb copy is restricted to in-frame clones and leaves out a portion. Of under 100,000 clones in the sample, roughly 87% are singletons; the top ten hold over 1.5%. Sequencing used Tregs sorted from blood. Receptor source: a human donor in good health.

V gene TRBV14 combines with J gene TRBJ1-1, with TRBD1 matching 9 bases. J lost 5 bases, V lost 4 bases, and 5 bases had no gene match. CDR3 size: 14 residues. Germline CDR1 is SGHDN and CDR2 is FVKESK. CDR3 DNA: TGTGCCAGCAGCCTTACAGGGGGCTCAACTGAAGCTTTCTTT. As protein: CASSLTGGSTEAFF.

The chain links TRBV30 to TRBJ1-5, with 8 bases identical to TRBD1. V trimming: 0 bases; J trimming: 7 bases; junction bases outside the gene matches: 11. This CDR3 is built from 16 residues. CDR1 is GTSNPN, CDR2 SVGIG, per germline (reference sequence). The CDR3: CAWSVLPGGAGQPQHF. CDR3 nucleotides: TGTGCCTGGAGTGTACTCCCAGGGGGCGCGGGACAGCCCCAGCATTTT.

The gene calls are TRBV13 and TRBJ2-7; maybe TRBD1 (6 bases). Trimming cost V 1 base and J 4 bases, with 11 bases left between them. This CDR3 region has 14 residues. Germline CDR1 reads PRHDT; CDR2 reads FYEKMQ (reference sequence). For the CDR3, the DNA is TGTGCCAGCAGCTTAGACAGGGTCGGGTACGAGCAGTACTTC. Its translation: CASSLDRVGYEQYF.

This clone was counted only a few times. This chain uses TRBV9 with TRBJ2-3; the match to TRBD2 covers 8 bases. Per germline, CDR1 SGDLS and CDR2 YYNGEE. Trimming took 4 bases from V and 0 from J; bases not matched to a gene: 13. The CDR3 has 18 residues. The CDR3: CASSLRDSGELSTDTQYF. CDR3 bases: TGTGCCAGCAGCCTCCGGGATAGCGGGGAACTTAGCACAGATACGCAGTATTTT.

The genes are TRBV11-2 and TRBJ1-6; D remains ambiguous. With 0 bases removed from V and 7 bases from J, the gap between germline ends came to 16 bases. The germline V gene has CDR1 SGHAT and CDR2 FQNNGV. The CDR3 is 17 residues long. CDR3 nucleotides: TGTGCCAGCAGCTTAGATGTAAGGGAGGCTTCCAATTCACCCCTCCACTTT. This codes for CASSLDVREASNSPLHF.

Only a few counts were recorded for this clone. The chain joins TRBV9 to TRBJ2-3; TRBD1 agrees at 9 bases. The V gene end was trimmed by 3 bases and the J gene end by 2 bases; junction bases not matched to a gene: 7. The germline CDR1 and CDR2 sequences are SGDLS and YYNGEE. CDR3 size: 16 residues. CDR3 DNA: TGTGCCAGCAGCGCTTCAACAGGGGGCCCCACAGATACGCAGTATTTT. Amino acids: CASSASTGGPTDTQYF. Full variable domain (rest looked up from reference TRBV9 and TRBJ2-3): DSGVTQTPKHLITATGQRVTLRCSPRSGDLSVYWYQQSLDQGLQFLIQYYNGEERAKGNILERFSAQQFPDLHSELNLSSLELGDSALYFCASSASTGGPTDTQYFGPGTRLTVL.

CDR3 nucleotide sequence: TGTGCCAGCACCGACAGGCATAGCACAGATACGCAGTATTTT. Translated: CASTDRHSTDTQYF. The chain links TRBV5-5 to TRBJ2-3; D possibly corresponds to TRBD1 (6 bases). Germline lookup yields CDR1 SGHKS and CDR2 YYEKEE (reference sequence). CDR3 length: 14 amino acids. The ends were cut back, 6 bases at V and 0 bases at J, with 11 bases in the middle.

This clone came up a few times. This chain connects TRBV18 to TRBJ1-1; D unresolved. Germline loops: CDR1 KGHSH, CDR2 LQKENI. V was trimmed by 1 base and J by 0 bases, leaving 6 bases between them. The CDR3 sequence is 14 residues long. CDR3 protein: CASSPQGVNTEAFF. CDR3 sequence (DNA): TGTGCCAGCTCACCACAGGGAGTGAACACTGAAGCTTTCTTT.

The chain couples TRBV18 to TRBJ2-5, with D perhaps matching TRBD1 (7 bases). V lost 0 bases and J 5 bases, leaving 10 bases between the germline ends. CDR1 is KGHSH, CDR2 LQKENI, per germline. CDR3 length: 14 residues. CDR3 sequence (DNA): TGTGCCAGCTCACCACCGCCAGGGGGGGAGACCCAGTACTTC. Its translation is CASSPPPGGETQYF.

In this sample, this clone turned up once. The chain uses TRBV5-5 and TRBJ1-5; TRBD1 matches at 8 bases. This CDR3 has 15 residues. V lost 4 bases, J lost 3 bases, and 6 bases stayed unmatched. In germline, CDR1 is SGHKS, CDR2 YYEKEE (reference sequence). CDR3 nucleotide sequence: TGTGCCAGCAGCACTACAGGGGGATTCAATCAGCCCCAGCATTTT. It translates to CASSTTGGFNQPQHF.

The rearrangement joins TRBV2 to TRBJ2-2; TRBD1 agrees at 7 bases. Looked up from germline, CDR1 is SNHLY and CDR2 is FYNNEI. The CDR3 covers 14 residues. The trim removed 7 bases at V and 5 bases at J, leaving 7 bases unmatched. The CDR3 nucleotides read TGTGCCAGCAAAGGGGGCGGAACAACCGGGGAGCTGTTTTTT. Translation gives CASKGGGTTGELFF. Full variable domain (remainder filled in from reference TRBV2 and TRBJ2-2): EPEVTQTPSHQVTQMGQEVILRCVPISNHLYFYWYRQILGQKVEFLVSFYNNEISEKSEIFDDQFSVERPDGSNFTLKIRSTKLEDSAMYFCASKGGGTTGELFFGEGSRLTVL.

CDR3 nucleotide sequence: TGTGCCAGCAGCCTGGGACAGGGCAGTGAAAAACTGTTTTTT. Amino acids: CASSLGQGSEKLFF. J is TRBJ1-4 and V is TRBV6-5, with 9 nucleotides matching TRBD1. V lost 6 bases, J lost 7 bases, and 6 bases stayed unmatched. CDR1 and CDR2 (germline): MNHEY, SVGAGI. The CDR3 has 14 residues.

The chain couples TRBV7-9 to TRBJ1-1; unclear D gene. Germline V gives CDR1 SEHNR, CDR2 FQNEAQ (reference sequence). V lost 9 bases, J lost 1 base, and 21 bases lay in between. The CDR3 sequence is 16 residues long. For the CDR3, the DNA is TGTGCCAGTATGCCCTTATGGGCATTTCAGAACACTGAAGCTTTCTTT. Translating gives CASMPLWAFQNTEAFF.

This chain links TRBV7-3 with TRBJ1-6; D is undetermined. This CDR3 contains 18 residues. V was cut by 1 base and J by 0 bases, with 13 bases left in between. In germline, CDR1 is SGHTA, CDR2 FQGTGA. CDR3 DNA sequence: TGTGCCAGCAGCTTAAGCCCCCTTACAAGCTCCTATAATTCACCCCTCCACTTT. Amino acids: CASSLSPLTSSYNSPLHF.

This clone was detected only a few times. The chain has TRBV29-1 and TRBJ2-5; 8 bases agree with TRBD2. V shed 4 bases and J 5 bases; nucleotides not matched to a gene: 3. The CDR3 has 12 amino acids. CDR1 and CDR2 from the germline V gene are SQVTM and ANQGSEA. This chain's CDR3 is CSVVPGGETQYF. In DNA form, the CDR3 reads TGCAGCGTTGTCCCGGGAGGGGAGACCCAGTACTTC.

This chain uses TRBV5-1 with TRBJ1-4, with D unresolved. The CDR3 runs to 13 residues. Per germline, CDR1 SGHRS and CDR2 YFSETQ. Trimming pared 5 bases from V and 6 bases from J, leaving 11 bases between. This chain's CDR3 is CASRPSVYEKLFF. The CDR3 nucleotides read TGCGCCAGCAGACCCTCCGTTTATGAAAAACTGTTTTTT.

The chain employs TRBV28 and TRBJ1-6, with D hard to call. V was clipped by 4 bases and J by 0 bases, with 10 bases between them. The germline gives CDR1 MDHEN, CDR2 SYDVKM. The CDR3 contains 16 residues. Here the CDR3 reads CASSYQVSSYNSPLHF. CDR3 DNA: TGTGCCAGCAGTTATCAGGTCAGCTCCTATAATTCACCCCTCCACTTT.

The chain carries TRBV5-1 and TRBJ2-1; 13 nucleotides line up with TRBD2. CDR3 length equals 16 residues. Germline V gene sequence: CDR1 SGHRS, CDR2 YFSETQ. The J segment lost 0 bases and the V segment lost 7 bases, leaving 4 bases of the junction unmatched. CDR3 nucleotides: TGCGCCAGCCGGACTAGCGGGGGAACCTCCTACAATGAGCAGTTCTTC. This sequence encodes CASRTSGGTSYNEQFF.

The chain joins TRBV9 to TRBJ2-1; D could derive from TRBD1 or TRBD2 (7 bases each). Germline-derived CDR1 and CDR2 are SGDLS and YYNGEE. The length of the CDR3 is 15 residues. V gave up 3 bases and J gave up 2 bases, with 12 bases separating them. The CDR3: CASSATGRAYNEQFF. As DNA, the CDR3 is TGTGCCAGCAGCGCGACAGGGAGGGCCTACAATGAGCAGTTCTTC.

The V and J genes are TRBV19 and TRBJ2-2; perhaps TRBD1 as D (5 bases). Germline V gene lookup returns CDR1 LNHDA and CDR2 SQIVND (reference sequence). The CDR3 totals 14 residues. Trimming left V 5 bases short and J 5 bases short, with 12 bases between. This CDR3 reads CASSPDSQTGELFF. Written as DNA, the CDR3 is TGTGCCAGTAGTCCAGACAGCCAGACCGGGGAGCTGTTTTTT.

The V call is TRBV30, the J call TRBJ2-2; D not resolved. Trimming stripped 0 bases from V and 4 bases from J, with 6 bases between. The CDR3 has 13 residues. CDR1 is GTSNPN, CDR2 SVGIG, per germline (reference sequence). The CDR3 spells CAWSVLGTGELFF. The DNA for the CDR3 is TGTGCCTGGAGTGTACTTGGCACCGGGGAGCTGTTTTTT.

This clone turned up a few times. CDR3 region: CASSESGSLGPQHF. The CDR3, as DNA: TGTGCCAGCAGTGAATCTGGCTCTCTAGGGCCCCAGCATTTT. The chain is built from TRBV6-1 and TRBJ1-5; D remains ambiguous. CDR3 length: 14 residues. The germline V gene encodes CDR1 MNHNS and CDR2 SASEGT. The ends were cut back, 2 bases at V and 9 bases at J, with 14 bases in the middle.

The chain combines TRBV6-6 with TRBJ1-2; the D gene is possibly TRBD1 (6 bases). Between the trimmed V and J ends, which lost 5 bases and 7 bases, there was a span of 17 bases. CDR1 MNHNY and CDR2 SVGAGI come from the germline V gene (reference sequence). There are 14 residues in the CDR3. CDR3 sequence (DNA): TGTGCCAGCAGTCCCACAGGGACGGGAGGTGGCTACACCTTC. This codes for CASSPTGTGGGYTF.